Listed below are T cell receptor beta chains from one sample, sequenced in a study of blood T cell repertoires in COVID-19. Sequencing was performed with immunoSEQ multiplex PCR; in TCRdb, only in-frame clones are kept and a portion is missing. The profile shows around 250,000 clones, 91% of them singletons. The sample was PBMCs or T cells enriched from blood (not recorded which). The receptors derive from a human donor in a cohort exposed to, infected with or recovered from COVID-19 (not recorded which). The donor label of this sample is uncertain. Each CDR3 is given with its conserved first and last residue. A D gene is named only where the DNA matches it firmly. Clone size appears in some rows only: once, few, many, or a class for an expanded clone.

cdr3_nt: TGTGCCAGTAGTCGACTAGCGGGGGGTGGGACAGATACGCAGTATTTT; cdr3_aa: CASSRLAGGGTDTQYF; v_call: TRBV19; clone_size: .; j_call: TRBJ2-3; d_call: TRBD2
cdr3_nt: TGTGCCAGCAGTGGCGGTGGATGGGATGAGCAGTTCTTC; cdr3_aa: CASSGGGWDEQFF; v_call: TRBV6-4; clone_size: .; j_call: TRBJ2-1; d_call: .
cdr3_nt: TGTGCCAGTAGACAGGGGGCAGGAGATACGCAGTATTTT; cdr3_aa: CASRQGAGDTQYF; v_call: TRBV19; clone_size: .; j_call: TRBJ2-3; d_call: TRBD1
cdr3_nt: TGTGCCAGCAGCCCTCAGGTGGTGAACACTGAAGCTTTCTTT; cdr3_aa: CASSPQVVNTEAFF; v_call: TRBV3-1/TRBV3-2; clone_size: .; j_call: TRBJ1-1; d_call: .
cdr3_nt: TGTGCCAGCAGTCCCAGGGGGGAGAGAAAAGCTTTCTTT; cdr3_aa: CASSPRGERKAFF; v_call: TRBV27; clone_size: .; j_call: TRBJ1-1; d_call: TRBD1
cdr3_nt: TGTGCCAGCAGCTTGGAGTACGGACAGGGTAGTGGCTACACCTTC; cdr3_aa: CASSLEYGQGSGYTF; v_call: TRBV5-5; clone_size: .; j_call: TRBJ1-2; d_call: TRBD1
cdr3_nt: TGCGCCAGCAGCCCCGACAGGGTGGGAACTGAAGCTTTCTTT; cdr3_aa: CASSPDRVGTEAFF; v_call: TRBV4-3; clone_size: .; j_call: TRBJ1-1; d_call: TRBD1
cdr3_nt: TGTGCCAGCAGCCCTGGGAACAGGGACTATGGCTACACCTTC; cdr3_aa: CASSPGNRDYGYTF; v_call: TRBV9; clone_size: .; j_call: TRBJ1-2; d_call: .
cdr3_nt: TGTGCCAGCAGCGCAGGGACAGGGTTAATAACCGGGGAGCTGTTTTTT; cdr3_aa: CASSAGTGLITGELFF; v_call: TRBV9; clone_size: few; j_call: TRBJ2-2; d_call: TRBD1
cdr3_nt: TGTGCCTGGAGTTCATCCGGGACAGGGCAGTTCTTC; cdr3_aa: CAWSSSGTGQFF; v_call: TRBV30; clone_size: .; j_call: TRBJ2-1; d_call: TRBD1
cdr3_nt: TGTGCCAGCACAAAATTGGGGACAGGCTCCTACAATGAGCAGTTCTTC; cdr3_aa: CASTKLGTGSYNEQFF; v_call: TRBV7-2; clone_size: once; j_call: TRBJ2-1; d_call: TRBD1
cdr3_nt: TGCAGTGCTAGTCTGGGACAGGACTACAATGAGCAGTTCTTC; cdr3_aa: CSASLGQDYNEQFF; v_call: TRBV20-1; clone_size: few; j_call: TRBJ2-1; d_call: TRBD1
cdr3_nt: TGTGCCAGCGCAAGACCCGGGACAAATGAAAAACTGTTTTTT; cdr3_aa: CASARPGTNEKLFF; v_call: TRBV25-1; clone_size: .; j_call: TRBJ1-4; d_call: .
cdr3_nt: TGCGCCAGCAGCTTGTACAGCTCCTACGAGCAGTACTTC; cdr3_aa: CASSLYSSYEQYF; v_call: TRBV5-1; clone_size: .; j_call: TRBJ2-7; d_call: .
cdr3_nt: TGTGCCAGCAGCCAAGAGGGGGGGGGCAATCAGCCCCAGCATTTT; cdr3_aa: CASSQEGGGNQPQHF; v_call: TRBV3-1/TRBV3-2; clone_size: .; j_call: TRBJ1-5; d_call: .
cdr3_nt: TGTGCCAGCAGCGAAGACAGGACTAACTATGGCTACACCTTC; cdr3_aa: CASSEDRTNYGYTF; v_call: TRBV7-2; clone_size: .; j_call: TRBJ1-2; d_call: .
cdr3_nt: TGTGCCAGTCGGTCCGCGGGGGCGACCGGGGAGCTGTTTTTT; cdr3_aa: CASRSAGATGELFF; v_call: TRBV19; clone_size: .; j_call: TRBJ2-2; d_call: .
cdr3_nt: TGCGCCAGCAGCTCCCCCCGGGACAGCTATGGCTACACCTTC; cdr3_aa: CASSSPRDSYGYTF; v_call: TRBV4-1; clone_size: .; j_call: TRBJ1-2; d_call: TRBD1
cdr3_nt: TGTGCCAGCAGTGCCGATACTGATCAGCCCCAGCATTTT; cdr3_aa: CASSADTDQPQHF; v_call: TRBV12-3/TRBV12-4; clone_size: .; j_call: TRBJ1-5; d_call: .
cdr3_nt: TGTGCCAGCAAGGGGACTAGCGGTTACAATGAGCAGTTCTTC; cdr3_aa: CASKGTSGYNEQFF; v_call: TRBV7-8; clone_size: .; j_call: TRBJ2-1; d_call: TRBD2
cdr3_nt: TGTGCCAGCGGTACTACGGAGAGGAGTTCACCCCTCCACTTT; cdr3_aa: CASGTTERSSPLHF; v_call: TRBV6-5; clone_size: .; j_call: TRBJ1-6; d_call: .
cdr3_nt: TGTGCCAGCAGCTTTGGCGGCTCCTATGGCTACACCTTC; cdr3_aa: CASSFGGSYGYTF; v_call: TRBV11-2; clone_size: .; j_call: TRBJ1-2; d_call: .
cdr3_nt: TGTGCCATCAGTGGACTAGCAGATACGCAGTATTTT; cdr3_aa: CAISGLADTQYF; v_call: TRBV10-3; clone_size: .; j_call: TRBJ2-3; d_call: .
cdr3_nt: TGTGCCAGCAGCTCCTACCGACAGGGGACTGGAAACACCATATATTTT; cdr3_aa: CASSSYRQGTGNTIYF; v_call: TRBV5-4; clone_size: .; j_call: TRBJ1-3; d_call: TRBD1
cdr3_nt: TGTGCCAGCAGTCCCAGGACAGGCATTAATTCACCCCTCCACTTT; cdr3_aa: CASSPRTGINSPLHF; v_call: TRBV6-6; clone_size: .; j_call: TRBJ1-6; d_call: TRBD1
cdr3_nt: TGTGCCAGCAGTTACTGGCGGTCACAGGGCCCAGATACGCAGTATTTT; cdr3_aa: CASSYWRSQGPDTQYF; v_call: TRBV6-5; clone_size: .; j_call: TRBJ2-3; d_call: .